The 7 T cell receptor beta chains below all came from one sample that was sequenced in a study of blood T cell repertoires in COVID-19. Sequencing used immunoSEQ multiplex PCR; TCRdb keeps in-frame clones, though not all of them. The sample carries around 250,000 clones, 85% to 90% recorded once. Sequencing was done on a sample of PBMCs or T cells enriched from blood (not recorded which). These receptors were obtained from a man younger than 35 who had recovered from COVID-19.

J is TRBJ1-2 and V is TRBV27, with 9 bases aligning to TRBD1. This CDR3 has 15 amino acids. Germline CDR1 and CDR2: MNHEY and SMNVEV (reference sequence). The trim removed 7 bases at V and 7 bases at J, leaving 13 bases unmatched. The CDR3 DNA reads as TGTGCCAGCACCCCGGGACAGGGAGCGGACCGTGGCTACACCTTC. Residues: CASTPGQGADRGYTF.

The chain links TRBV19 to TRBJ2-5; 10 nucleotides line up with TRBD2. The CDR3 runs 14 residues. V shed 4 bases, J shed 2 bases, and the junction held 1 base outside the gene matches. From germline, CDR1 is LNHDA and CDR2 SQIVND (reference sequence). The CDR3 DNA reads as TGTGCCAGTAGTAGGACTAGCGGACAAGAGACCCAGTACTTC. Its protein is CASSRTSGQETQYF.

V usage is TRBV5-1 and J usage is TRBJ2-5; 9 bases line up with TRBD1. V was pared by 3 bases and J by 4 bases, with 7 bases of the junction left unmatched. This CDR3 spans 15 amino acids. In germline, CDR1 is SGHRS, CDR2 YFSETQ. The CDR3 protein is CASSWGQGNRETQYF. Written as DNA, the CDR3 is TGCGCCAGCAGCTGGGGACAGGGAAACCGAGAGACCCAGTACTTC. The whole variable domain, remainder taken from reference TRBV5-1 and TRBJ2-5, is KAGVTQTPRYLIKTRGQQVTLSCSPISGHRSVSWYQQTPGQGLQFLFEYFSETQRNKGNFPGRFSGRQFSNSRSEMNVSTLELGDSALYLCASSWGQGNRETQYFGPGTRLLVL.

The chain joins TRBV7-9 to TRBJ1-5; 7 nucleotides align to TRBD1. V trimming: 5 bases; J trimming: 6 bases; junction bases outside the gene matches: 7. The CDR3 runs 14 residues. The germline V gene has CDR1 SEHNR and CDR2 FQNEAQ (reference sequence). The CDR3 protein is CASSAGQVIQPQHF. In DNA form, the CDR3 reads TGTGCCAGCAGCGCAGGACAGGTTATTCAGCCCCAGCATTTT.

The chain carries TRBV15 and TRBJ1-2; D gene uncertain. From germline, CDR1 is LNHNV and CDR2 YYDKDF (reference sequence). The length of the CDR3 is 14 residues. V was trimmed by 0 bases and J by 5 bases, leaving 10 bases between them. CDR3 in DNA: TGTGCCACCAGCAGAGATTACGGTATATATGGCTACACCTTC. Amino acids: CATSRDYGIYGYTF.

The chain recombines TRBV27 with TRBJ1-2, with 10 bases lining up with TRBD1. V shed 6 bases, J shed 4 bases, and the junction held 5 bases outside the gene matches. The CDR3 spans 14 residues. Germline CDR1 reads MNHEY; CDR2 reads SMNVEV (reference sequence). CDR3 residues: CASRGTGEGYGYTF. CDR3 DNA sequence: TGTGCCAGCAGGGGGACAGGGGAGGGCTATGGCTACACCTTC.

J is TRBJ2-3 and V is TRBV10-3; D is possibly TRBD1 (6 bases). CDR3 length equals 16 residues. Deletions cut 2 bases from V and 2 bases from J, with 14 bases between. CDR1 and CDR2 (germline): ENHRY, SYGVKD. CDR3 nucleotides: TGTGCCATCAGTGAGCCCCAGGGGCGGGCCACAGATACGCAGTATTTT. Translating gives CAISEPQGRATDTQYF.